This record looks at one T cell receptor beta chain sequence and its context. As yet, its antigen is unknown. Unique molecular identifiers were affixed to discrete cDNA molecules within the library. In the study's own analysis: Sampled TCR counts reached a median of around 94,000 per sample, with values ranging from roughly 23,224 to 700,000. TCRdb reprocessed the reads with MiXCR, giving one entry per CDR3 protein. These V and J calls derive from TCRdb rather than the authors' analysis. The table shows 95,000 to 150,000 distinct CDR3 sequences, with about 7.7% occurring only once. The data derive from a study of human T cells and chemical hapten exposure. In the study overall: TCR yields per sample varied, mainly owing to small pooled library volume differences.

Extraction yielded total RNA from whole blood (unfractionated). With V trimmed by 6 bases and J by 6 bases, 4 bases remained unmatched. The CDR3 covers 13 residues. In germline, CDR1 is MNHNY, CDR2 SVGAGI (reference sequence). Study-wide findings and caveats: The study found that DPC sensitization did not change TCRs above 1 in 1000 frequency.

The source material was whole blood. The TCR sequence derives from a human donor in good health. Some clones in this sample may be carry-over from other donors' samples. The chain joins TRBV6-6 to TRBJ2-2; TRBD2 aligns across 7 bases. The CDR3 DNA reads as TGTGCCAGCAGCCGGACTAGTCCCGGGGAGCTGTTTTTT. Amino acids: CASSRTSPGELFF.